Listed below are T cell receptor beta chains from one sample, sequenced in a study of identical twins. TCRdb analysed the 5' RACE reads with MiXCR anew, one entry per CDR3 protein. The repertoire includes more than 1.5 million distinct CDR3 sequences, roughly a third of them detected once, and approximately 0.25% sits in the top ten. Input material: cord blood. The receptor source for this set is a newborn girl in good health. Both conserved end residues are part of each CDR3. Each record gives: clone size, J gene, D gene, V gene, CDR3 DNA, CDR3 protein. A D gene is named only where the DNA matches it firmly. Only some rows state a clone size, as once, few, many or a class for expanded clones.

abundance: .
j_gene: TRBJ1-1
d_gene: .
v_gene: TRBV7-2
CDR3nt: TGTGCCAGCAGCTTAGGGGCCCTAGAGAGCACTGAAGCTTTCTTT
CDR3aa: CASSLGALESTEAFF

abundance: .
j_gene: TRBJ2-7
d_gene: TRBD2
v_gene: TRBV2
CDR3nt: TGTGCCAGCAGTGTGCTAGCGGGGGCCTCTAATGAGCAGTACTTC
CDR3aa: CASSVLAGASNEQYF

abundance: .
j_gene: TRBJ2-2
d_gene: .
v_gene: TRBV2
CDR3nt: TGTGCCAGCACCAGAGACTCAGAGCTGTTTTTT
CDR3aa: CASTRDSELFF

abundance: .
j_gene: TRBJ2-7
d_gene: .
v_gene: TRBV7-2
CDR3nt: TGTGCCAGCAGCTTAGACGTTGTGGTTACCAATGAGCAGTACTTC
CDR3aa: CASSLDVVVTNEQYF

abundance: few
j_gene: TRBJ2-7
d_gene: TRBD2
v_gene: TRBV29-1
CDR3nt: TGCAGCGTGTTGGCCCCCCCGGGGGGTGACGAGCAGTACTTC
CDR3aa: CSVLAPPGGDEQYF

abundance: .
j_gene: TRBJ2-3
d_gene: TRBD2
v_gene: TRBV7-2
CDR3nt: TGTGCCAGCAGCTTATTCGGGGGGGCCATAGATACGCAGTATTTT
CDR3aa: CASSLFGGAIDTQYF

abundance: .
j_gene: TRBJ2-4
d_gene: TRBD2
v_gene: TRBV11-1
CDR3nt: TGTGCCAGCAGCTTCGGCGGCTACTGGCGGGAGCACAAAAACATTCAGTACTTC
CDR3aa: CASSFGGYWREHKNIQYF

abundance: few
j_gene: TRBJ2-1
d_gene: TRBD2
v_gene: TRBV6-5
CDR3nt: TGTGCCAGCAGTTACTTAGGACTAGCGGTCGCAGGAGGTGAGCAGTTCTTC
CDR3aa: CASSYLGLAVAGGEQFF

abundance: .
j_gene: TRBJ2-5
d_gene: .
v_gene: TRBV5-1
CDR3nt: TGCGCCAGCAGCTTCCTCGGACAGCAAGAGACCCAGTACTTC
CDR3aa: CASSFLGQQETQYF

abundance: .
j_gene: TRBJ1-2
d_gene: .
v_gene: TRBV25-1
CDR3nt: TGTGCCAGCAGTGATCCCTCGGGACACTACACCTTC
CDR3aa: CASSDPSGHYTF

abundance: few
j_gene: TRBJ1-4
d_gene: TRBD1
v_gene: TRBV5-1
CDR3nt: TGCGCCAGCAGCACCGGGACAGGCCAACTGTTTTTT
CDR3aa: CASSTGTGQLFF

abundance: few
j_gene: TRBJ1-2
d_gene: TRBD1
v_gene: TRBV24-1
CDR3nt: TGTGCCACCAGTGGCGTGACAGGGGGCAATGGCTACACCTTC
CDR3aa: CATSGVTGGNGYTF

abundance: .
j_gene: TRBJ2-2
d_gene: .
v_gene: TRBV20-1
CDR3nt: TGCAGTGCGCCTCTAGCTGGGGGCCGACCCGGGGAGCTGTTTTTT
CDR3aa: CSAPLAGGRPGELFF